This T cell receptor (beta chain) is drawn from a study of breast tumors, draining lymph nodes, adjacent tissues. Study-wide points: Compared with basal-like, luminal-like tumors shared significantly more repertoire with nontumor tissue.

CDR3 length: 17 amino acids. J was trimmed by 5 bases and V by 2 bases; bases with no gene match: 12. Germline V gene sequence: CDR1 SGDLS, CDR2 YYNGEE. Axillary draining lymph nodes of breast cancer patients supplied the node samples. TCRdb re-analysed the multiplex PCR reads in MiXCR, keeping a single row per CDR3 protein. This sample has 200,000 to 300,000 distinct CDR3 sequences, with about 30% found just once. This clonotype was observed many times. Its antigen is undetermined. Sequencing was done on a sample of axillary lymph node tissue. The rearrangement links TRBV9 to TRBJ2-5; 10 bases are shared with TRBD1. The receptor comes from a female donor with breast cancer. Some clones in this sample may be carry-over from other donors' samples. Here the CDR3 reads CASSVNPWTGGGETQYF. The CDR3 nucleotides are TGTGCCAGCAGCGTTAACCCCTGGACAGGGGGAGGGGAGACCCAGTACTTC.